One sample yielded the 22 T cell receptor beta chains listed below, sequenced in a study of HIV-infected children after antiretroviral therapy interruption. Treatment of the sample: PENTA 11 planned treatment interruption arm or continuous ART arm. RNA-based 3' RACE libraries used unique molecular identifiers. Each CDR3 protein gets one entry after TCRdb re-called the 3' RACE reads with MiXCR. The data show more than 40,000 distinct CDR3 sequences, around 4.7% seen once. Here the sequenced sample was CD45RA+ CD4+ T cells from PBMCs, pooled from several time points, taken from a donor given antiretroviral therapy, either interrupted or continuous. This sample's subset: naive CD4+ CD45RA+ CD45RO- T cells. These TCRs come from a pool of human donors with HIV.

The chain links TRBV20-1 to TRBJ2-3, with D possibly TRBD2 on 6 matching bases. Germline V lookup: CDR1 DFQATT, CDR2 SNEGSKA (reference sequence). Trimming took 1 base from V and 2 from J, leaving 25 bases between them. The CDR3 runs to 19 residues. As DNA, the CDR3 is TGCAGTGCTAGAGTACCCCTTGGGGGTCCCGGGGGAGACACAGATACGCAGTATTTT. Its translation is CSARVPLGGPGGDTDTQYF.

This clonotype came up many times. The chain couples TRBV28 to TRBJ2-7, with D possibly matching TRBD1 (5 bases). CDR3 length equals 12 residues. Looked up from germline, CDR1 is MDHEN and CDR2 is SYDVKM. The V and J ends lost 7 bases and 2 bases respectively, with 9 bases between them. CDR3 region: CASTEQAYEQYF. In nucleotides, the CDR3 is TGTGCCAGCACGGAACAGGCCTACGAGCAGTACTTC.

Only a few counts were recorded for this clonotype. The chain joins TRBV6-5 to TRBJ2-1; D is ambiguous. CDR1 is MNHEY and CDR2 is SVGAGI in the germline V gene. This CDR3 comprises 14 residues. The V end was cut by 9 bases, the J end by 2 bases, with 14 bases between. CDR3 DNA sequence: TGTGCCAGTACTGGTCTACCCCCCTACAATGAGCAGTTCTTC. Protein sequence: CASTGLPPYNEQFF.

This clonotype has ten or more counts. The chain is built from TRBV30 and TRBJ1-5; D is unresolved. This CDR3 region has 15 residues. The germline V gene encodes CDR1 GTSNPN and CDR2 SVGIG (reference sequence). Deletions cut 1 base from V and 1 base from J, with 11 bases between. For the CDR3, the DNA is TGTGCCTGGAGTGATTATGGGTACAGCAATCAGCCCCAGCATTTT. Protein sequence: CAWSDYGYSNQPQHF. The whole variable domain, remainder taken from reference TRBV30 and TRBJ1-5, is SQTIHQWPATLVQPVGSPLSLECTVEGTSNPNLYWYRQAAGRGLQLLFYSVGIGQISSEVPQNLSASRPQDRQFILSSKKLLLSDSGFYLCAWSDYGYSNQPQHFGDGTRLSIL.

This clonotype has just a few counts. The rearrangement uses TRBV29-1 and TRBJ2-7; D is ambiguous. V was shortened by 0 bases and J by 7 bases, with 7 bases between the two germline ends. CDR1 is SQVTM, CDR2 ANQGSEA, per germline. The CDR3 extends over 11 amino acids. CDR3 sequence: CSVEEAGEQYF. CDR3 nucleotides: TGCAGCGTTGAAGAAGCTGGGGAGCAGTACTTC.

This clonotype has a count of ten or more. The chain carries TRBV12-5 and TRBJ2-3, with 10 nucleotides matching TRBD1. After removal of 5 bases from V and 3 bases from J, the junction contained 2 bases not matched to a gene. Germline loops: CDR1 LGHNT, CDR2 FRNRAP. The CDR3 length is 14 residues. The CDR3 DNA reads TGTGCTAGTGGTCCGGGACAGGGGACAGATACGCAGTATTTT. This sequence encodes CASGPGQGTDTQYF.

This clonotype was counted ten times or more. The chain couples TRBV28 to TRBJ1-3; no definite D call. Germline CDR1 and CDR2: MDHEN and SYDVKM. This CDR3 has 17 residues. V lost 3 bases and J 0 bases, leaving 15 bases between the germline ends. This chain's CDR3 is CASSFSFDVSSGNTIYF. CDR3 DNA: TGTGCCAGCAGTTTCTCCTTCGATGTGAGCTCTGGAAACACCATATATTTT.

This clonotype was recorded many times. The chain links TRBV28 to TRBJ2-7; D might be TRBD1 (6 bases). V dropped 5 bases and J dropped 5 bases, with 10 bases sitting between them. This CDR3 region has 12 residues. In germline, CDR1 is MDHEN, CDR2 SYDVKM. Here the CDR3 DNA reads TGTGCCAGCAGTCTATCAGGGGACGAGCAGTACTTC. It yields the protein CASSLSGDEQYF.

This clonotype was recorded at least ten times. V gene TRBV11-3 combines with J gene TRBJ2-7; D not certain. V dropped 1 base and J dropped 3 bases, with 7 bases sitting between them. This CDR3 comprises 13 residues. Germline-derived CDR1 and CDR2 are SGHNT and YENEEA. The CDR3 DNA follows: TGTGCCAGCAGCTTAGTACAGAACTACGAGCAGTACTTC. Translating it yields CASSLVQNYEQYF.

This clonotype has ten or more counts. The V call is TRBV20-1, the J call TRBJ2-3; D not certain. V lost 6 bases to trimming and J lost 5 bases, with 9 bases between them. The CDR3 is made up of 11 amino acids. The germline V gene encodes CDR1 DFQATT and CDR2 SNEGSKA (reference sequence). The CDR3 sequence: CSAPAGDTQYF. The CDR3 bases are TGCAGTGCCCCGGCCGGAGATACGCAGTATTTT.

The rearrangement joins TRBV11-2 to TRBJ2-1, with 7 bases aligning to TRBD2. The trim removed 7 bases at V and 7 bases at J, leaving 7 bases unmatched. Germline-derived CDR1 and CDR2 are SGHAT and FQNNGV. The CDR3 extends over 13 amino acids. The CDR3, as DNA: TGTGCCAGCATCGAGCGGGGTGGTAATGAGCAGTTCTTC. It translates to CASIERGGNEQFF.

This clonotype was counted at least ten times. The chain links TRBV11-2 to TRBJ2-1, with a possible D match to TRBD2 (6 bases). CDR3 length: 16 amino acids. CDR1 SGHAT and CDR2 FQNNGV come from the germline V gene. V was shortened by 1 base and J by 7 bases, with 17 bases between the two germline ends. Here the CDR3 DNA reads TGTGCCAGCAGCTTAGTAACTAGCATAGATCAGAATGAGCAGTTCTTC. Its protein product is CASSLVTSIDQNEQFF.

This clonotype was detected ten times or more. The chain links TRBV3-1 to TRBJ2-7; 8 positions match TRBD2. The length of the CDR3 is 15 residues. Germline CDR1 reads LGHDT; CDR2 reads YNNKEL (reference sequence). The junction had 5 bases not matched to a gene; V was cut back by 2 bases and J by 2 bases. CDR3: CASSQLRGVTYEQYF. The DNA for the CDR3 is TGTGCCAGCAGCCAACTGCGGGGGGTGACCTACGAGCAGTACTTC.

This clonotype was counted at least ten times. V gene TRBV2 combines with J gene TRBJ2-3; D call uncertain. Trimming stripped 5 bases from V and 2 bases from J, with 2 bases between. Germline V gives CDR1 SNHLY, CDR2 FYNNEI. The CDR3 consists of 11 residues. The CDR3 here is CASSYTDTQYF. The CDR3 DNA reads TGTGCCAGCAGTTACACAGATACGCAGTATTTT.

This clonotype is categorized as medium-sized (0.01 to 0.1%). This chain uses TRBV28 with TRBJ1-2; 8 bases align to TRBD1. V dropped 2 bases and J dropped 4; count of bases not matched to a gene: 6. CDR1 and CDR2 from the germline V gene are MDHEN and SYDVKM. The CDR3 has 15 amino acids. CDR3 loop: CASSLPDRGPYGYTF. CDR3 nucleotide sequence: TGTGCCAGCAGTTTACCCGACAGGGGCCCCTATGGCTACACCTTC.

This clonotype was recorded at least ten times. The V and J genes are TRBV20-1 and TRBJ2-3, with D perhaps TRBD1 or TRBD2 (7 bases each). Germline lookup yields CDR1 DFQATT and CDR2 SNEGSKA (reference sequence). V lost 5 bases to trimming and J lost 5 bases, with 17 bases between them. CDR3 length: 14 amino acids. CDR3 sequence reads: CSASRGGGGDTQYF. CDR3 bases: TGCAGTGCTTCCCGAGGGGGCGGGGGAGATACGCAGTATTTT.

The chain combines TRBV27 with TRBJ1-2; the match to TRBD1 covers 7 bases. The CDR3 totals 17 residues. With V trimmed by 4 bases and J by 4 bases, 15 bases remained unmatched. CDR1 MNHEY and CDR2 SMNVEV come from the germline V gene (reference sequence). CDR3: CASSSTFDREGSYGYTF. CDR3 in DNA: TGTGCCAGCAGTTCCACCTTCGACAGGGAAGGATCCTATGGCTACACCTTC.

There are many counts of this clonotype. V is TRBV19 and J is TRBJ2-3; possibly TRBD1 or TRBD2 for D (5 bases each). This CDR3 has 15 residues. The germline V gene encodes CDR1 LNHDA and CDR2 SQIVND (reference sequence). V was pared by 6 bases and J by 4 bases, with 17 bases between. The CDR3 spells CASSSWGSTADTQYF. The CDR3 DNA reads TGTGCCAGTAGCTCCTGGGGGTCAACGGCAGATACGCAGTATTTT.

At least ten counts were recorded for this clonotype. The V gene is TRBV24-1, the J gene TRBJ1-4; D gene uncertain. Germline loops: CDR1 KGHDR, CDR2 SFDVKD. The CDR3 spans 15 residues. Between the trimmed V and J ends, which lost 2 bases and 6 bases, there was a span of 12 bases. CDR3 bases: TGTGCCACCAGTGATTATAATGTACCAGATGAAAAACTGTTTTTT. It is translated as CATSDYNVPDEKLFF.

This clonotype was seen many times. The CDR3 region has the DNA TGTGCCAGCAGTTTTGGGCAGCCCCAGCATTTT. It yields the protein CASSFGQPQHF. The rearrangement uses TRBV12-3 or TRBV12-4 and TRBJ1-5, with D unclear. V lost 3 bases to trimming and J lost 7 bases, with 4 bases between them. The CDR3 is made up of 11 amino acids.

This clonotype was detected many times. This chain joins TRBV18 and TRBJ1-1; no clear D gene. V lost 6 bases and J 7 bases, leaving 18 bases between the germline ends. The CDR3 runs to 14 residues. Germline CDR1 is KGHSH and CDR2 is LQKENI. Here the CDR3 DNA reads TGTGCCAGCTCCCGCGACGCCCCTGGGAGTGAAGCTTTCTTT. It translates to CASSRDAPGSEAFF.

This clonotype was recorded at least ten times. This chain uses TRBV2 with TRBJ1-5; possibly TRBD1 for D (5 bases). This CDR3 has 16 amino acids. The germline CDR1 and CDR2 sequences are SNHLY and FYNNEI. V lost 2 bases to trimming and J lost 2 bases, with 13 bases between them. For the CDR3, the DNA is TGTGCCAGCAGTGAAATGGGAGGCAGGGGCAATCAGCCCCAGCATTTT. Protein product: CASSEMGGRGNQPQHF.